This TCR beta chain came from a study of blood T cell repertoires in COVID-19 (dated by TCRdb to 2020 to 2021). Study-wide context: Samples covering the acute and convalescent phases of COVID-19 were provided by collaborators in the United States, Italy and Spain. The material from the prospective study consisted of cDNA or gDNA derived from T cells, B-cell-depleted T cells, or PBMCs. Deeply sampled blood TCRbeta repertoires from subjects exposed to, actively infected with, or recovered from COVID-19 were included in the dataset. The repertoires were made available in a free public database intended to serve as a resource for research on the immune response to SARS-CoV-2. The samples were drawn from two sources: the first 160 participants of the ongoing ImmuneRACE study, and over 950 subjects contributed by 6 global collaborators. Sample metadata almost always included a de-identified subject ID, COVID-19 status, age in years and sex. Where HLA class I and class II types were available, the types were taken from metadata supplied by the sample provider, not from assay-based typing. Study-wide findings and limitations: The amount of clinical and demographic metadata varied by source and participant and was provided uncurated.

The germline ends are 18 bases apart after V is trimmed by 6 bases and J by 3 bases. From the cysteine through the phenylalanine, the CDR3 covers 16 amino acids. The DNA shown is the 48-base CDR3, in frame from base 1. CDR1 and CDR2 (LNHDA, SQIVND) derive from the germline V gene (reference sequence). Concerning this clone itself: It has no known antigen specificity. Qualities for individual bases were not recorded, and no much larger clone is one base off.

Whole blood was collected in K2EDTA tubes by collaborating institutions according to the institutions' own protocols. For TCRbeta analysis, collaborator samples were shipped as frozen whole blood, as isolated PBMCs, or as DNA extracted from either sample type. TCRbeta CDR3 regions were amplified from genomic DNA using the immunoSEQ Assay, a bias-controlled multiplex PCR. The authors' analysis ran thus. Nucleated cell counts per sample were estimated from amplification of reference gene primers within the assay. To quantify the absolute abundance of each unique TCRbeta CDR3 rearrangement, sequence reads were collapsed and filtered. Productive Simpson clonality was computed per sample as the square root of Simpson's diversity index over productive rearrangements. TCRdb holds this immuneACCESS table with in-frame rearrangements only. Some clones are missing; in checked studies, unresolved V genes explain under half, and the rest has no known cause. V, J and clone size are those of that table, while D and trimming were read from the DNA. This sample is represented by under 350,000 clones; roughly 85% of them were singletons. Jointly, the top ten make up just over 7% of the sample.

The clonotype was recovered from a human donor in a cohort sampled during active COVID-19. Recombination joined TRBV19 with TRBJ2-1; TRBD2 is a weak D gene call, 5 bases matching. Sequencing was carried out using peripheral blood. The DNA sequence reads TGTGCCAGTAGACCCGACGTTACTGGAGGCTACAATGAGCAGTTCTTC. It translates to CASRPDVTGGYNEQFF.